This T cell receptor (beta chain) was found in a study of CD8 T cells in Susac syndrome. Random-hexamer reverse transcription was applied to roughly 0.45 to 1 ug RNA. An immunoSEQ multiplex PCR amplified TCR beta CDR3 over 54 Vbeta and 13 Jbeta. TCRdb reprocessed the immunoSEQ multiplex PCR reads via MiXCR and lists one record per CDR3 protein. Of about 200,000 distinct CDR3 sequences listed, under 95% are singletons. Isolation of CD8+ and CD4+ T cells was performed negatively, whereas enrichment of TEMRA cells was done by FACS. The ends were cut back, 1 base at V and 2 bases at J, with 6 bases in the middle. The CDR3 is 14 amino acids. Germline CDR1 is SEHNR and CDR2 is FQNEAQ (reference sequence).

The clonotype originates from a human donor in good health. The V and J genes are TRBV7-9 and TRBJ2-1; D not resolved. The sample was CD4+ T cells from PBMCs. CDR3 bases: TGTGCCAGCAGCTTAGGAAACCCCTACAATGAGCAGTTCTTC. Protein product: CASSLGNPYNEQFF.